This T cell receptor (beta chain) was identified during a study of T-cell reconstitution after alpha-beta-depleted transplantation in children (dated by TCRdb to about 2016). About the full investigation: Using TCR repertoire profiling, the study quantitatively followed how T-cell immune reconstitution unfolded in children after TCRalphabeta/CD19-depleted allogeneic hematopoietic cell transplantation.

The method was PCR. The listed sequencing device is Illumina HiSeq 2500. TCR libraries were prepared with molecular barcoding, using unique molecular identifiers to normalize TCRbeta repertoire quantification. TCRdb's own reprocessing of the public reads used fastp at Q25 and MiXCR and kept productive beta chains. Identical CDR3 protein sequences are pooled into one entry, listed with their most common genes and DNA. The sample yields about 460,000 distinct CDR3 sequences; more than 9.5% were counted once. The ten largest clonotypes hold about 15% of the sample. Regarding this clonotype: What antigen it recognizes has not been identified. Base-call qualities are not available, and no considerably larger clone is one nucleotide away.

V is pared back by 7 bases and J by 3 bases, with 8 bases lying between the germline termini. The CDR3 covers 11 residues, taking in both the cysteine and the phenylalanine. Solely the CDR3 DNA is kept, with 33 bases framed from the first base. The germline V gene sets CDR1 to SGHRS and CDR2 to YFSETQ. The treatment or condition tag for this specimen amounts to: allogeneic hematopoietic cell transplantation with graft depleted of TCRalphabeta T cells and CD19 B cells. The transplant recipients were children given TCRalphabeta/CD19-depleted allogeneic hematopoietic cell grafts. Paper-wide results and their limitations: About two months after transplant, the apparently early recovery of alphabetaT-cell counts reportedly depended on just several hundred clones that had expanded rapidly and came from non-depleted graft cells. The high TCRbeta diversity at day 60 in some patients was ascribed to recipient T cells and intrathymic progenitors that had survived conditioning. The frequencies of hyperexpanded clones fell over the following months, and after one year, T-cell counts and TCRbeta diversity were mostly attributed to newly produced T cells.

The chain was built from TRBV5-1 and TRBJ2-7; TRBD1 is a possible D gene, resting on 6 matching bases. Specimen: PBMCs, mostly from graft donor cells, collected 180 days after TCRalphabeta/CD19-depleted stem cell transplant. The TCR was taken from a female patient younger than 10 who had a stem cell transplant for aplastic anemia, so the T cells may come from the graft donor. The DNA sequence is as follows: TGCGCCAGCCGGGACAACTACGAGCAGTACTTC. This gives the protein CASRDNYEQYF.